This paragraph reports one T cell receptor beta chain. The antigen is undetermined. CDR3 length: 15 amino acids. Germline lookup yields CDR1 LNHDA and CDR2 SQIVND (reference sequence). V lost 9 bases and J lost 2; bases outside the gene matches: 10. This sample was taken from a study of response to subunit inactivated influenza vaccine. TCRdb independently ran MiXCR on the RT-PCR reads; one entry per CDR3 protein. The data show fewer than 750,000 distinct CDR3 sequences, 14% seen once. Findings and limits, study-wide: Authors suggested few new T cells are recruited by each seasonal influenza vaccination.

The starting material was PBMCs from blood, obtained roughly 13 days after vaccination. The rearrangement links TRBV19 to TRBJ1-5; 7 nucleotides line up with TRBD1. The source is a man aged 50-60 years who received an inactivated influenza vaccine. CDR3 nucleotides: TGTGCCAGCGCGGGGCAGGGGGGTGGCAATCAGCCCCAGCATTTT. It encodes CASAGQGGGNQPQHF.